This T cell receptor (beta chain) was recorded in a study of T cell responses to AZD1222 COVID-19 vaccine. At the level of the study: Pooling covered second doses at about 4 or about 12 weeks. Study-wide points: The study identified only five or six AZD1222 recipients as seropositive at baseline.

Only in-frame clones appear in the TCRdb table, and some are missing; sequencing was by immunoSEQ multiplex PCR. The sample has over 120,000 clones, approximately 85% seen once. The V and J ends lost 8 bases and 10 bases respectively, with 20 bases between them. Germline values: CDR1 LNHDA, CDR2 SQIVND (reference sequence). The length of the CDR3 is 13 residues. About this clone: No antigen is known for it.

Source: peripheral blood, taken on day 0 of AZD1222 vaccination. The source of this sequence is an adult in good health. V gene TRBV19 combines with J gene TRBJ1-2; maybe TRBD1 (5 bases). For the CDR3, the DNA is TGTGCCAGTCGTCCCGGGGCCTCCTTCCTCTACACCTTC. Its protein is CASRPGASFLYTF.